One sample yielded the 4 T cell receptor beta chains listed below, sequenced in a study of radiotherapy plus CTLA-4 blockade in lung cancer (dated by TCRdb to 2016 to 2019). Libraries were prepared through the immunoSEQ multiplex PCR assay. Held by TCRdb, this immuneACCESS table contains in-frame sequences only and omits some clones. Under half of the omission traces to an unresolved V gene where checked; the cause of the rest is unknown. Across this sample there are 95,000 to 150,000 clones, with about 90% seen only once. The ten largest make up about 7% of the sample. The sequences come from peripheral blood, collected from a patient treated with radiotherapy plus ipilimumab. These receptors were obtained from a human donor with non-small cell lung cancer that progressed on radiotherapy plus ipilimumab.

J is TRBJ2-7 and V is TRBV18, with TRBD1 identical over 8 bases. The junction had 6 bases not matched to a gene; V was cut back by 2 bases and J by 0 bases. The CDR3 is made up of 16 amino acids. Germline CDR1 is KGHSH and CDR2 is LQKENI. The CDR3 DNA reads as TGTGCCAGCTCACCAAACCTGGGACAGGCCTCCTACGAGCAGTACTTC. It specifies CASSPNLGQASYEQYF. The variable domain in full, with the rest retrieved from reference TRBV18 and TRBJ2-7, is NAGVMQNPRHLVRRRGQEARLRCSPMKGHSHVYWYRQLPEEGLKFMVYLQKENIIDESGMPKERFSAEFPKEGPSILRIQQVVRGDSAAYFCASSPNLGQASYEQYFGPGTRLTVT.

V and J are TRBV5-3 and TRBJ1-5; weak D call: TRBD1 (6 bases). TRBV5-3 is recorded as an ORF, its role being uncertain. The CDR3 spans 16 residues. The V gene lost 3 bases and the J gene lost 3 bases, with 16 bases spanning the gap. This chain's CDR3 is CARSYFNGQLNQPQHF. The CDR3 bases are TGTGCCAGAAGCTATTTTAACGGACAGCTCAATCAGCCCCAGCATTTT.

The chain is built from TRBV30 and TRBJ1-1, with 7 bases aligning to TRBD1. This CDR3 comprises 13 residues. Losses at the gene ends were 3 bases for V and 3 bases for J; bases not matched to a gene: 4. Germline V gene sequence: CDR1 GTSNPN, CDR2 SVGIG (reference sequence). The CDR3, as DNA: TGTGCCTGGAGGGGACAGCGACACACTGAAGCTTTCTTT. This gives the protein CAWRGQRHTEAFF.

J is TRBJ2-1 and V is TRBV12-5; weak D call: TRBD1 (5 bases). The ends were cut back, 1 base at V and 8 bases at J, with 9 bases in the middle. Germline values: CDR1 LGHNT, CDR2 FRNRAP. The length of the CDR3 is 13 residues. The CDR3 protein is CASGLGQGYEQFF. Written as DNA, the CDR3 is TGTGCTAGTGGTTTGGGCCAGGGCTATGAGCAGTTCTTC.